Presented here are 11 T cell receptor beta chains from one specimen sequenced in a study of T cell responses to AZD1222 COVID-19 vaccine. This table comes from immunoSEQ multiplex PCR, and its TCRdb copy is limited to in-frame clones, with some not included. The table records 120,000 or so clones, 90% of them present only once. The sample was peripheral blood, taken on day 0 of MenACWY control vaccination. The receptors were gathered from an adult in good health.

This sequence joins TRBV25-1 and TRBJ1-2, with 7 bases fitting TRBD1. J was trimmed by 9 bases and V by 2 bases; bases with no gene match: 6. The CDR3 is made up of 13 amino acids. The germline V gene has CDR1 MGHDK and CDR2 SYGVNS. The CDR3 spells CASSEGQVRCYTF. CDR3 coding DNA: TGTGCCAGCAGTGAAGGACAGGTTCGGTGCTACACCTTC.

The V call is TRBV7-2, the J call TRBJ2-5; D is unclear. There are 13 residues in the CDR3. The V and J ends lost 4 bases and 3 bases respectively, with 9 bases between them. Germline V gene data show CDR1 as SGHTA and CDR2 as FQGNSA. The CDR3 is CASSSQGKETQYF. CDR3 DNA sequence: TGTGCCAGCAGCTCACAAGGGAAAGAGACCCAGTACTTC.

The chain is built from TRBV2 and TRBJ2-7, with unresolved D. The V and J ends lost 4 bases and 2 bases respectively, with 15 bases between them. The CDR3 runs 15 residues. Germline loops: CDR1 SNHLY, CDR2 FYNNEI. CDR3 in amino acids: CASSAGGQGAYEQYF. The DNA of the CDR3 is TGTGCCAGCAGTGCGGGCGGCCAAGGTGCCTACGAGCAGTACTTC.

V gene TRBV6-2 or TRBV6-3 combines with J gene TRBJ1-4; D is uncertain. Looked up from germline, CDR1 is MNHEY and CDR2 is SVGEGT. V was clipped by 1 base and J by 0 bases, with 9 bases between them. The CDR3 has 16 amino acids. The CDR3 protein is CASSYFGPSTNEKLFF. The CDR3 DNA follows: TGTGCCAGCAGTTACTTCGGACCCTCAACTAATGAAAAACTGTTTTTT.

J is TRBJ2-2 and V is TRBV7-9, with TRBD2 as a possible D gene (5 bases). Germline V gene sequence: CDR1 SEHNR, CDR2 FQNEAQ (reference sequence). Trimming took off 4 bases at V and 3 bases at J, with 12 bases between the two ends. The CDR3 consists of 15 residues. CDR3: CASSYPRTDTGELFF. CDR3 nucleotides: TGTGCCAGCAGCTACCCAAGGACTGACACCGGGGAGCTGTTTTTT.

The chain has TRBV11-3 and TRBJ2-4; 8 bases agree with TRBD1. The J segment lost 0 bases and the V segment lost 0 bases, leaving 10 bases of the junction unmatched. This CDR3 has 19 amino acids. Per the germline V gene, CDR1 is SGHNT and CDR2 is YENEEA. CDR3 bases: TGTGCCAGCAGCTTAGAAGTCGGACAGGGCAAATTAGCCAAAAACATTCAGTACTTC. Translation gives CASSLEVGQGKLAKNIQYF. The complete variable domain, with remaining parts taken from reference TRBV11-3 and TRBJ2-4, reads EAGVVQSPRYKIIEKKQPVAFWCNPISGHNTLYWYLQNLGQGPELLIRYENEEAVDDSQLPKDRFSAERLKGVDSTLKIQPAELGDSAVYLCASSLEVGQGKLAKNIQYFGAGTRLSVL.

The chain combines TRBV6-5 with TRBJ1-1; no firm D call. Trimming shortened V by 4 bases and J by 1 base, and 7 bases separated the two germline ends. Germline loops: CDR1 MNHEY, CDR2 SVGAGI. This CDR3 is built from 13 residues. CDR3 nucleotide sequence: TGTGCCAGCAGTTTTCAGGCGAACACTGAAGCTTTCTTT. As protein: CASSFQANTEAFF.

V and J are TRBV28 and TRBJ2-2; D tentatively reads TRBD1 or TRBD2 (5 bases each). From germline, CDR1 is MDHEN and CDR2 SYDVKM. The CDR3 has 19 amino acids. V was cut by 3 bases and J by 2 bases, with 22 bases left in between. The DNA of the CDR3 is TGTGCCAGCAGTTTGACTCGGGACGCCACGATACACAACACCGGGGAGCTGTTTTTT. It encodes CASSLTRDATIHNTGELFF. The full variable domain, completed using reference TRBV28 and TRBJ2-2, is DVKVTQSSRYLVKRTGEKVFLECVQDMDHENMFWYRQDPGLGLRLIYFSYDVKMKEKGDIPEGYSVSREKKERFSLILESASTNQTSMYLCASSLTRDATIHNTGELFFGEGSRLTVL.

CDR3 nucleotide sequence: TGCGCCAGCAGCTTGGCAGGGCCTAGCACAGATACGCAGTATTTT. It is translated as CASSLAGPSTDTQYF. The V and J genes are TRBV5-1 and TRBJ2-3; TRBD1 is a possible D gene (5 bases). This CDR3 comprises 15 residues. Germline CDR1 and CDR2: SGHRS and YFSETQ. Trimming took 0 bases from V and 0 from J, leaving 8 bases between them.

This chain joins TRBV7-2 and TRBJ2-5; 11 nucleotides match TRBD2. The CDR3 consists of 14 residues. V shed 5 bases and J 4 bases; nucleotides not matched to a gene: 3. CDR1 SGHTA and CDR2 FQGNSA come from the germline V gene. The CDR3 loop reads CASSHGLAGETQYF. Here the CDR3 DNA reads TGTGCCAGCAGCCATGGACTAGCGGGAGAGACCCAGTACTTC.

The chain uses TRBV12-5 and TRBJ2-1, with 9 bases aligning to TRBD1. The ends lost 1 base at V and 6 bases at J; junction bases unmatched: 13. The length of the CDR3 is 18 residues. Germline-derived CDR1 and CDR2 are LGHNT and FRNRAP. The CDR3: CASGLEIRQDRGCNEQFF. The CDR3 DNA reads TGTGCTAGTGGTTTGGAAATCCGACAGGACAGGGGATGCAATGAGCAGTTCTTC.